This TCR beta chain came from a study of lymphopenia after photon versus proton radiotherapy. Method: immunoSEQ multiplex PCR; TCRdb's copy keeps in-frame clones and lacks some. Here the sample spans approximately 170,000 clones, approximately 90% being singletons. Losses at the gene ends were 3 bases for V and 2 bases for J; bases not matched to a gene: 6. Germline-derived CDR1 and CDR2 are ENHRY and SYGVKD. The CDR3 sequence is 15 residues long. V usage is TRBV10-3 and J usage is TRBJ2-7; 8 positions agree with TRBD1. The source of this sequence is a man over 45 with gastric cancer. Sequences were derived from peripheral blood, sampled from a patient treated with photon-based radiotherapy. The CDR3 bases are TGTGCCATCAGTGAAGCCAGGGGGCAAGCCTACGAGCAGTACTTC. It encodes CAISEARGQAYEQYF.